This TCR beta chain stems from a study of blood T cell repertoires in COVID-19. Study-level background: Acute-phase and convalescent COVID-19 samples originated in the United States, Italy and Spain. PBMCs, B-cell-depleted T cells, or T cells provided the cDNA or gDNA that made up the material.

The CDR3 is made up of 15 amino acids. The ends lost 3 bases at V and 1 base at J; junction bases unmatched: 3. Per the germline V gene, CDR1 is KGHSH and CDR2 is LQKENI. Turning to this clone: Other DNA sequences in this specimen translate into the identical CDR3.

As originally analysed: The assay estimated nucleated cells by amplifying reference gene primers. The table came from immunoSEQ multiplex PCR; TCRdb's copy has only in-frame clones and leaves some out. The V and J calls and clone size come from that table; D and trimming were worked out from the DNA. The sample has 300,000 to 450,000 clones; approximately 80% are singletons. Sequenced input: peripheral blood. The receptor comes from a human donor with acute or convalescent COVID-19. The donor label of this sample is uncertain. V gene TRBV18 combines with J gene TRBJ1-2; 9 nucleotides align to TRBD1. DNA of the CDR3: TGTGCCAGCTCACCGGGACAGGGCGGTAACTATGGCTACACCTTC. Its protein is CASSPGQGGNYGYTF. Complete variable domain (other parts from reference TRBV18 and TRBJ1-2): NAGVMQNPRHLVRRRGQEARLRCSPMKGHSHVYWYRQLPEEGLKFMVYLQKENIIDESGMPKERFSAEFPKEGPSILRIQQVVRGDSAAYFCASSPGQGGNYGYTFGSGTRLTVV.